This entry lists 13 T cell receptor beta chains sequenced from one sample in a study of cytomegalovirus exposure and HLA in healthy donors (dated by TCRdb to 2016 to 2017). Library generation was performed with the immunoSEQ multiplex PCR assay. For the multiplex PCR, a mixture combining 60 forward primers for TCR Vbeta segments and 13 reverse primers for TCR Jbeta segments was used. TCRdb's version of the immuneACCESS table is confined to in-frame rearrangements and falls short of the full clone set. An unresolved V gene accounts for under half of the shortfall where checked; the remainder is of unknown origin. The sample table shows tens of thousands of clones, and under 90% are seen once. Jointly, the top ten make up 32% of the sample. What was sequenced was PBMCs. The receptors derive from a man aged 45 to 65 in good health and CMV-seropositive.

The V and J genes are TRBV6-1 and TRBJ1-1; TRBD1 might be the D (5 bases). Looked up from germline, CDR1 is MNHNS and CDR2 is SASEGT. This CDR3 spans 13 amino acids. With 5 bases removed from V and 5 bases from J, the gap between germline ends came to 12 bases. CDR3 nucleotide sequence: TGTGCCAGCAGTTCTCACGGGGGGACTGAAGCTTTCTTT. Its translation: CASSSHGGTEAFF.

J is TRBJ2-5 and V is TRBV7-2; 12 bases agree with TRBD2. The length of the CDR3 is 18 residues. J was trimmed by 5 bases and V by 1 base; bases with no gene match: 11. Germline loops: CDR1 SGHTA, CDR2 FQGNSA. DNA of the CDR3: TGTGCCAGCAGCTTAGTGGGTACTAGCGGGAGGCGAGGGGAGACCCAGTACTTC. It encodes CASSLVGTSGRRGETQYF. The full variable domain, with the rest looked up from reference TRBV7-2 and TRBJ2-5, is GAGVSQSPSNKVTEKGKDVELRCDPISGHTALYWYRQSLGQGLEFLIYFQGNSAPDKSGLPSDRFSAERTGGSVSTLTIQRTQQEDSAVYLCASSLVGTSGRRGETQYFGPGTRLLVL.

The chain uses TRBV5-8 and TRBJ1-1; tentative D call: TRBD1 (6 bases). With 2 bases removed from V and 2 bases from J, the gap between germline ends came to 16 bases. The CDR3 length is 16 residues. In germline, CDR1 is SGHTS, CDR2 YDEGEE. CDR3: CASSFWAGQRNTEAFF. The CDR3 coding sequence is TGTGCCAGCAGCTTTTGGGCCGGACAGAGAAACACTGAAGCTTTCTTT.

The CDR3 nucleotides are TGTGCCTGGAGTGTAAAGCTCGGCGGGAGTAGTGGGGGGTACTTC. It specifies CAWSVKLGGSSGGYF. The chain combines TRBV30 with TRBJ2-5; 7 bases map to TRBD2. The CDR3 is 15 amino acids. CDR1 is GTSNPN and CDR2 is SVGIG in the germline V gene (reference sequence). Trimming took 0 bases from V and 13 from J; bases not matched to a gene: 17. The variable domain in full, completed from reference TRBV30 and TRBJ2-5, reads SQTIHQWPATLVQPVGSPLSLECTVEGTSNPNLYWYRQAAGRGLQLLFYSVGIGQISSEVPQNLSASRPQDRQFILSSKKLLLSDSGFYLCAWSVKLGGSSGGYFGPGTRLLVL.

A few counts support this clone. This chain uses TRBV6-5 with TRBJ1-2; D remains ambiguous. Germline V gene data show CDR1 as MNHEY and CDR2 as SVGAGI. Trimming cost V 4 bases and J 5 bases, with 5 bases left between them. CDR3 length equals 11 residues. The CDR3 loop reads CASSSTYGYTF. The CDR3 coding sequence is TGTGCCAGCAGTTCCACTTATGGCTACACCTTC.

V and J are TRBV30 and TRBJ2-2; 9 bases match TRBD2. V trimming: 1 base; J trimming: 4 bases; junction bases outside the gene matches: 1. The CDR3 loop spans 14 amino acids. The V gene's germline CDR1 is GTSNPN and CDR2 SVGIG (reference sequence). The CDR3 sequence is CAWSELAGTGELFF. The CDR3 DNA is TGTGCCTGGAGTGAACTAGCGGGCACCGGGGAGCTGTTTTTT. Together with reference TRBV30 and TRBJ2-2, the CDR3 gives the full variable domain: SQTIHQWPATLVQPVGSPLSLECTVEGTSNPNLYWYRQAAGRGLQLLFYSVGIGQISSEVPQNLSASRPQDRQFILSSKKLLLSDSGFYLCAWSELAGTGELFFGEGSRLTVL.

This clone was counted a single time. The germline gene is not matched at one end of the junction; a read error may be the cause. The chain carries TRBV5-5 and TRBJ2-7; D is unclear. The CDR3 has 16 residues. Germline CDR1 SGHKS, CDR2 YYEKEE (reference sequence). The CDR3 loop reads CTSSFWRRGSPYEQYF. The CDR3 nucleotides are TGTACCAGCAGCTTCTGGAGACGCGGATCCCCCTACGAGCAGTACTTC. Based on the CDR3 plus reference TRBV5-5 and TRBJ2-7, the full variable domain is DAGVTQSPTHLIKTRGQQVTLRCSPISGHKSVSWYQQVLGQGPQFIFQYYEKEERGRGNFPDRFSARQFPNYSSELNVNALLLGDSALYLCTSSFWRRGSPYEQYFGPGTRLTVT.

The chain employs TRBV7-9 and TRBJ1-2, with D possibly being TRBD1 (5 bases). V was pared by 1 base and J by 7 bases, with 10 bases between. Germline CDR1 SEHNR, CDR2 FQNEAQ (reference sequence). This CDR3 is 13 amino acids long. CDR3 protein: CASSLEAGIGYTF. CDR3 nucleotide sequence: TGTGCCAGCAGCTTAGAGGCAGGGATTGGCTACACCTTC.

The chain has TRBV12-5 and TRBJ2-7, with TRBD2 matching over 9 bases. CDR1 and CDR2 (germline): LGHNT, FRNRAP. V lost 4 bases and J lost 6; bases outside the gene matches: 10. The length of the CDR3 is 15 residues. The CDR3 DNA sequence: TGTGCTAGTGGTTCCCCAGTAGCGGGAGTGGGCGAGCAGTACTTC. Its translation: CASGSPVAGVGEQYF.

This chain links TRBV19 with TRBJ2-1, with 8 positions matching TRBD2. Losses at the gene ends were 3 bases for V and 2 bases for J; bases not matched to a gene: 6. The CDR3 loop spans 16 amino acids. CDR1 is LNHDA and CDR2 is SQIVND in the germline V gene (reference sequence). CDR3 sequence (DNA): TGTGCCAGTAGTATCTCTCGACTAGCGCCCTACAATGAGCAGTTCTTC. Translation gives CASSISRLAPYNEQFF. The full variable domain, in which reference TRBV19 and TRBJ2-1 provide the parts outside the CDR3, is DGGITQSPKYLFRKEGQNVTLSCEQNLNHDAMYWYRQDPGQGLRLIYYSQIVNDFQKGDIAEGYSVSREKKESFPLTVTSAQKNPTAFYLCASSISRLAPYNEQFFGPGTRLTVL.

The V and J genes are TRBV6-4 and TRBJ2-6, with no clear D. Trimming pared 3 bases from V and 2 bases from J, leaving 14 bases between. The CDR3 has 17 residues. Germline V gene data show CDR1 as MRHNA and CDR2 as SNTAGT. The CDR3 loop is CASSEGPGLTGANVLTF. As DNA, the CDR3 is TGTGCCAGCAGTGAGGGTCCAGGTCTTACTGGGGCCAACGTCCTGACTTTC.

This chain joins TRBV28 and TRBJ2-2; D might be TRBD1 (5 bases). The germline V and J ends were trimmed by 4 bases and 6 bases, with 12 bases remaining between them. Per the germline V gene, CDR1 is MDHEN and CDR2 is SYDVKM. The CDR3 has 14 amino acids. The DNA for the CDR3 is TGTGCCAGCAGTTCGACAGACTGGTCCGGGGAGCTGTTTTTT. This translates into CASSSTDWSGELFF.

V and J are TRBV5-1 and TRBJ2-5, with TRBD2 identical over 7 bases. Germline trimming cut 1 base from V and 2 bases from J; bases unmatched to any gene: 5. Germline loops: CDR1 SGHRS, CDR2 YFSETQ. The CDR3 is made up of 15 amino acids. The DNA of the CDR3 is TGCGCCAGCAGCTTGCTAGCGGCGAGACAAGAGACCCAGTACTTC. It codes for CASSLLAARQETQYF.